This T cell receptor beta chain was documented in a study of blood T cell repertoires in COVID-19. In the study overall: Sources were T cells, B-cell-depleted T cells, or PBMCs; the material itself was cDNA or gDNA.

J gave up 3 bases and V 3 bases, and 3 bases lay outside the gene matches. The CDR3 is 15 amino acids. Looked up from germline, CDR1 is KGHDR and CDR2 is SFDVKD. With respect to this clone: The sample carries other DNA sequences with the same CDR3.

Participants, roughly 18 to 90 years old, spanned 24 US areas. Cohorts were based on clinical histories the participants reported. How the authors handled the data: Researchers report that nucleated cell counts were estimated from reference gene primer amplification. TCRdb keeps only in-frame clones here, not all; method: immunoSEQ multiplex PCR. V, J and clone size reflect that table, while D and trimming were determined from the DNA. The sample holds a few hundred thousand clones, approximately 90% seen once. This clonotype was sampled from a woman in her 30s who had recovered from COVID-19. The sequencing sample was made of PBMCs or T cells enriched from blood (not recorded which). V is TRBV24-1 and J is TRBJ2-3; 9 nucleotides match TRBD1. The CDR3 bases are TGTGCCACCAGTGATCCGGGACAGGGAACAGATACGCAGTATTTT. Protein sequence: CATSDPGQGTDTQYF.